The source of this T cell receptor (beta chain) is a study of regulatory T cells in long-lasting Graves disease. Time point specified: newly diagnosed GD, antithyroid drugs for less than 3 months. Preparation of the TCR library used RNA extracted from PBMCs. From an endocrinology department in Xi'an, China, came the patients. Around 8.2 milliliters of peripheral blood were drawn into EDTA tubes. The CDR3 is 14 residues long. The ends were cut back, 5 bases at V and 1 base at J, with 11 bases in the middle. Per the germline V gene, CDR1 is SGHNT and CDR2 is YENEEA. Library construction for TCR beta used iRepertoire HTBI primers and Arm-PCR of CDR3 regions. MiXCR, run by TCRdb on the multiplex PCR reads, gives a single entry per CDR3 protein. The sample includes approximately 470,000 distinct CDR3 sequences, 15% to 20% of them seen just once. This clonotype was found many times. These same data were also listed under a study on T cells in Graves' hyperthyroidism and ophthalmopathy.

This rearrangement joins TRBV11-3 to TRBJ2-5, with a possible D match to TRBD1 (6 bases). This specimen consisted of peripheral blood mononuclear cells (PBMCs), obtained at new diagnosis, from a patient treated with antithyroid drugs. This TCR was sampled from a man aged 40-50 years with Graves disease. CDR3 in DNA: TGTGCCAGCAGCGCTGGACAGATCCAAGAGACCCAGTACTTC. Its protein is CASSAGQIQETQYF.